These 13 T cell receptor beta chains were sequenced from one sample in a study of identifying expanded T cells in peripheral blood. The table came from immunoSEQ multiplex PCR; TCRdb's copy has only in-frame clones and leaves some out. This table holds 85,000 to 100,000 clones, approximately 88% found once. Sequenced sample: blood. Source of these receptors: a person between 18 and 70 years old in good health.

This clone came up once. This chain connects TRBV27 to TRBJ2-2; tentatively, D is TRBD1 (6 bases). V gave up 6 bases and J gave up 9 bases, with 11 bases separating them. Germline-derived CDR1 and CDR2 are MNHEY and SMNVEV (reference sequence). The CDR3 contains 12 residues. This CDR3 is CASRTGPRELFF. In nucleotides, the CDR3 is TGTGCCAGCAGAACAGGGCCGCGGGAGCTGTTTTTT.

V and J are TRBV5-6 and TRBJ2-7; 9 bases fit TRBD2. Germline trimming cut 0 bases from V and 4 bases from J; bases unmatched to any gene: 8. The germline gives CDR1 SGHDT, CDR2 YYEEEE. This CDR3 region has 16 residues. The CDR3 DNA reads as TGTGCCAGCAGCTTGGGGCGGGAGGGCCTCTGGTACGAGCAGTACTTC. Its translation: CASSLGREGLWYEQYF.

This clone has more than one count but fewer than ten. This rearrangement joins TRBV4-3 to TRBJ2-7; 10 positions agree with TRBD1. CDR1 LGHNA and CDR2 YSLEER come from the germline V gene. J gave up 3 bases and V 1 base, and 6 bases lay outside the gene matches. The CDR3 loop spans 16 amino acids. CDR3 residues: CASSQVTGGSFYEQYF. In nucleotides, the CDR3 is TGCGCCAGCAGCCAAGTGACAGGGGGCAGCTTCTACGAGCAGTACTTC.

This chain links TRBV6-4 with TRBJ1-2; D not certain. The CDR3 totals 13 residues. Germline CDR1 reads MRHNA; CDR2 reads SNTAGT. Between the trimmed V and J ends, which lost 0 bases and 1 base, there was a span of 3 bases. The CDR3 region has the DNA TGTGCCAGCAGTGACTCAAATAACTATGGCTACACCTTC. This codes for CASSDSNNYGYTF.

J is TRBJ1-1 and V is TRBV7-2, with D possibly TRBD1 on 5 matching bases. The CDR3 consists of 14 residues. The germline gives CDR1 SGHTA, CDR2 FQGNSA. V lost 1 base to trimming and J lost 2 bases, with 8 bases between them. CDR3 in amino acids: CASSLEQANTEAFF. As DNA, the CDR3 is TGTGCCAGCAGCTTAGAACAGGCAAACACTGAAGCTTTCTTT.

The CDR3 sequence: CASSLEIAKNIQYF. DNA for the CDR3: TGTGCCAGCAGCTTAGAGATAGCCAAAAACATTCAGTACTTC. This chain uses TRBV7-2 with TRBJ2-4; no reliable D call. Germline CDR1 SGHTA, CDR2 FQGNSA. Trimming left V 1 base short and J 0 bases short, with 4 bases between. CDR3 length: 14 amino acids.

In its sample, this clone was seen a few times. In DNA form, the CDR3 reads TGTGCCAGCAGCGCCCGGACAGCTAATTCACCCCTCCACTTT. It specifies CASSARTANSPLHF. The J gene is TRBJ1-6, the V gene TRBV9, with D maybe TRBD1 (6 bases). The CDR3 runs 14 residues. Germline V CDR1 and CDR2: SGDLS, YYNGEE. Trimming stripped 3 bases from V and 6 bases from J, with 10 bases between.

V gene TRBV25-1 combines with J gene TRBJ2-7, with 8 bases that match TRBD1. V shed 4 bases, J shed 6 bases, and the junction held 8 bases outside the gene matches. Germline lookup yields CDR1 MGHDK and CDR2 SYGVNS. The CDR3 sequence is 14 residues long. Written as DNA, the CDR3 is TGTGCCAGCAGTGTGACAGGGGCCTTGAGCGAGCAGTACTTC. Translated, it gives CASSVTGALSEQYF.

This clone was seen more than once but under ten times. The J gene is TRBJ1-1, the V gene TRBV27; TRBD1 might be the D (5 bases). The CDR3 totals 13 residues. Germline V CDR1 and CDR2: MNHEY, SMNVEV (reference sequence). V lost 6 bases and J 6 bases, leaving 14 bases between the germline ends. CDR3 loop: CASRPGTWAEAFF. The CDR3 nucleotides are TGTGCCAGCAGACCCGGGACTTGGGCTGAAGCTTTCTTT.

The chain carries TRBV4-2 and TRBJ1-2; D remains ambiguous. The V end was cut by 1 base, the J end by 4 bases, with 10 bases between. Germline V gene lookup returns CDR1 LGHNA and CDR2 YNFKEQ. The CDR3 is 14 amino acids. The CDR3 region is CASSQVDGGYGYTF. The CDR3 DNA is TGTGCCAGCAGCCAAGTAGACGGAGGCTATGGCTACACCTTC.

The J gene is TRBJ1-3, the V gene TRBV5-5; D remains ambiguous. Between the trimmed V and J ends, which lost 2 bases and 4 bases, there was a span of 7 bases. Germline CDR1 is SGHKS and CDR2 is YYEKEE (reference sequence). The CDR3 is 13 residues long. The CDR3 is CASSLTVGNTIYF. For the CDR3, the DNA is TGTGCCAGCAGCTTAACTGTCGGAAACACCATATATTTT. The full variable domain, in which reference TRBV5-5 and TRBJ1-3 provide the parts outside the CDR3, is DAGVTQSPTHLIKTRGQQVTLRCSPISGHKSVSWYQQVLGQGPQFIFQYYEKEERGRGNFPDRFSARQFPNYSSELNVNALLLGDSALYLCASSLTVGNTIYFGEGSWLTVV.

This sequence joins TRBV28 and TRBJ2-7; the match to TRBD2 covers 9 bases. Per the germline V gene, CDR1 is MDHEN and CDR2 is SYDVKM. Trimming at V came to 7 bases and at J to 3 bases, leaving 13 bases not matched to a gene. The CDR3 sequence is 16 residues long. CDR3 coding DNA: TGTGCCAGCAACATTGGGGGTAGCGGGAGAATCTACGAGCAGTACTTC. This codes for CASNIGGSGRIYEQYF.

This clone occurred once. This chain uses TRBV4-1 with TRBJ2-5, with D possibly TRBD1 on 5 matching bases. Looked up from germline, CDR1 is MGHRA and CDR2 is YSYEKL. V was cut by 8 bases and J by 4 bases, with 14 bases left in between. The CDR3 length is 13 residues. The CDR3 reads CASSSQGRETQYF. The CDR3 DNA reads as TGCGCCAGCTCTAGTCAGGGCCGAGAGACCCAGTACTTC.